The 19 T cell receptor beta chains below come from one sample, sequenced in a study of identical twins. Using its own MiXCR run on the 5' RACE reads, TCRdb lists one record per CDR3 protein. Here the sample spans about 570,000 distinct CDR3 sequences, 9.6% being singletons. These same data were also listed under a study on yellow fever vaccine responses in identical twins.

What was sequenced was PBMCs. The origin of the receptors is a woman aged 18-29 years in good health.

This clonotype was found many times. This chain links TRBV7-8 with TRBJ2-1, with D hard to call. Germline CDR1 and CDR2: SGHVS and FQNEAQ. Trimming left V 5 bases short and J 2 bases short, with 13 bases between. The CDR3 is 15 residues long. CDR3 sequence (DNA): TGTGCCAGCAGCCCCACGGGCGGCCCCTACAATGAGCAGTTCTTC. It yields the protein CASSPTGGPYNEQFF.

This clonotype was seen many times. At one boundary the junction diverges from the germline segment, which might be a read error. The rearrangement joins TRBV12-3 or TRBV12-4 to TRBJ2-7; TRBD2 matches 7 bases. The CDR3 spans 13 residues. CDR3 amino acids: CASSLKVDAGVCF. The CDR3 nucleotides are TGTGCCAGCAGTTTGAAGGTCGATGCGGGAGTGTGCTTC.

This clonotype was picked up many times. The chain links TRBV5-1 to TRBJ2-1, with 10 nucleotides matching TRBD2. Germline assignment: CDR1 SGHRS and CDR2 YFSETQ. This CDR3 spans 16 amino acids. J lost 2 bases, V lost 3 bases, and 5 bases had no gene match. CDR3 residues: CASSSGLATPYNEQFF. The DNA of the CDR3 is TGCGCCAGCAGCTCGGGACTAGCGACCCCCTACAATGAGCAGTTCTTC.

The chain uses TRBV5-6 and TRBJ1-6; D is perhaps TRBD1 (5 bases). Germline CDR1 is SGHDT and CDR2 is YYEEEE. CDR3 length: 14 residues. Trimming took off 2 bases at V and 9 bases at J, with 12 bases between the two ends. CDR3 sequence: CASSLPQGSSPLHF. CDR3 bases: TGTGCCAGCAGCTTACCCCAGGGCAGTTCACCCCTCCACTTT. Full variable domain (remainder filled in from reference TRBV5-6 and TRBJ1-6): DAGVTQSPTHLIKTRGQQVTLRCSPKSGHDTVSWYQQALGQGPQFIFQYYEEEERQRGNFPDRFSGHQFPNYSSELNVNALLLGDSALYLCASSLPQGSSPLHFGNGTRLTVT.

This clonotype was counted only a few times. This rearrangement joins TRBV5-1 to TRBJ1-5, with D hard to call. Trimming shortened V by 4 bases and J by 1 base, and 12 bases separated the two germline ends. Germline-derived CDR1 and CDR2 are SGHRS and YFSETQ. The CDR3 is 15 residues long. As DNA, the CDR3 is TGCGCCAGCAGCCCGGCGGGTTACAGCAATCAGCCCCAGCATTTT. This translates into CASSPAGYSNQPQHF.

The chain combines TRBV5-6 with TRBJ2-1, with 7 bases lining up with TRBD2. This CDR3 comprises 20 residues. V was clipped by 4 bases and J by 0 bases; unmatched bases: 19. Germline V CDR1 and CDR2: SGHDT, YYEEEE. CDR3 DNA sequence: TGTGCCAGCAGCCAAAAAAGAGAAAAACTAGCGAGTAGCTCCTACAATGAGCAGTTCTTC. Its protein product is CASSQKREKLASSSYNEQFF.

This clonotype has more than one count but fewer than ten. Possible read error: a much larger clone is one base away. The chain employs TRBV20-1 and TRBJ2-7, with 9 bases fitting TRBD2. The germline gives CDR1 DFQATT, CDR2 SNEGSKA (reference sequence). The CDR3 has 16 amino acids. The CDR3 loop is CCARDFASGDSYEQYF. The CDR3 nucleotides read TGCTGTGCTAGAGATTTTGCTAGCGGGGACTCCTACGAGCAGTACTTC.

This clonotype was seen at least ten times. This chain uses TRBV10-3 with TRBJ2-6; 7 positions match TRBD1. Trimming removed 6 bases from V and 0 bases from J; junction bases left unmatched: 8. The germline V gene has CDR1 ENHRY and CDR2 SYGVKD. The CDR3 has 17 amino acids. CDR3 region: CAIRKDRSGSGANVLTF. CDR3 DNA sequence: TGTGCCATCAGGAAGGACAGGTCTGGCTCTGGGGCCAACGTCCTGACTTTC.

The chain has TRBV4-3 and TRBJ2-2; D unresolved. The length of the CDR3 is 16 residues. The germline V gene encodes CDR1 LGHNA and CDR2 YSLEER. Trimming took off 0 bases at V and 0 bases at J, with 8 bases between the two ends. CDR3 in amino acids: CASSQDLSANTGELFF. The CDR3 nucleotides are TGCGCCAGCAGCCAAGATCTATCAGCGAACACCGGGGAGCTGTTTTTT.

This clonotype was picked up a small number of times. The chain recombines TRBV6-2 or TRBV6-3 with TRBJ2-1; D gene ambiguous. The CDR3 is 14 residues long. The germline V gene encodes CDR1 MNHEY and CDR2 SVGEGT. Deletions cut 2 bases from V and 0 bases from J, with 5 bases between. CDR3 nucleotides: TGTGCCAGCAGTTACCCTGGCTCCTACAATGAGCAGTTCTTC. Translating gives CASSYPGSYNEQFF.

This clonotype was detected many times. The rearrangement joins TRBV11-2 to TRBJ2-1, with D unresolved. The CDR3 runs to 15 residues. V lost 1 base and J lost 6, with 13 bases in between. CDR1 is SGHAT and CDR2 is FQNNGV in the germline V gene. The CDR3 DNA reads as TGTGCCAGCAGCTTAGGCGGACCTTTAACCAATGAGCAGTTCTTC. It translates to CASSLGGPLTNEQFF.

The gene calls are TRBV4-1 and TRBJ2-3, with D unclear. The CDR3 is 14 residues long. V shed 1 base and J shed 6 bases, with 11 bases lying between them. CDR1 and CDR2 from the germline V gene are MGHRA and YSYEKL. The CDR3 reads CASSQVALGDTQYF. The CDR3 DNA reads as TGCGCCAGCAGCCAAGTAGCCCTCGGGGATACGCAGTATTTT.

There are a few counts of this clonotype. This chain joins TRBV20-1 and TRBJ1-1, with D possibly being TRBD1 (5 bases). The CDR3 sequence is 14 residues long. The V and J ends lost 6 bases and 5 bases respectively, with 19 bases between them. In germline, CDR1 is DFQATT, CDR2 SNEGSKA (reference sequence). CDR3 residues: CSAASRTYWTEAFF. The CDR3 DNA reads as TGCAGTGCCGCCTCCAGGACATATTGGACTGAAGCTTTCTTT.

This clonotype was seen many times. V gene TRBV4-3 combines with J gene TRBJ2-7; D perhaps matches TRBD2 (5 bases). V lost 3 bases and J lost 2, with 20 bases in between. Germline V gene data show CDR1 as LGHNA and CDR2 as YSLEER. This CDR3 spans 17 amino acids. CDR3 residues: CASSQRQAVQSPYEQYF. DNA for the CDR3: TGCGCCAGCAGCCAGCGCCAAGCGGTCCAGTCACCCTACGAGCAGTACTTC.

This clonotype has a handful of counts. The genes are TRBV3-1 and TRBJ2-7; 9 bases fit TRBD2. The CDR3 consists of 18 residues. Losses at the gene ends were 0 bases for V and 6 bases for J; bases not matched to a gene: 15. CDR1 is LGHDT and CDR2 is YNNKEL in the germline V gene (reference sequence). The CDR3 loop is CASSQDLRSGRTTSEQYF. CDR3 coding DNA: TGTGCCAGCAGCCAAGATCTTCGGAGCGGGAGGACTACTAGCGAGCAGTACTTC.

This clonotype was picked up many times. The chain recombines TRBV25-1 with TRBJ1-4; a possible D gene is TRBD1 (6 bases). V was cut by 3 bases and J by 4 bases, with 12 bases left in between. Germline values: CDR1 MGHDK, CDR2 SYGVNS. CDR3 length: 15 amino acids. The chain's CDR3 is CASSDHRANNEKLFF. The CDR3 nucleotides are TGTGCCAGCAGTGACCACAGGGCCAATAATGAAAAACTGTTTTTT.

This clonotype has only a few counts. The genes are TRBV20-1 and TRBJ2-1; 8 nucleotides align to TRBD2. Germline V gives CDR1 DFQATT, CDR2 SNEGSKA (reference sequence). This CDR3 spans 15 amino acids. Losses at the gene ends were 0 bases for V and 16 bases for J; bases not matched to a gene: 17. The chain's CDR3 is CSARDPSQRGISNFF. The CDR3 region has the DNA TGCAGTGCTAGAGATCCGAGCCAGCGGGGGATAAGCAATTTCTTC.

The rearrangement links TRBV4-2 to TRBJ2-5; TRBD1 is a possible D gene (5 bases). The CDR3 is 14 amino acids. V was cut by 0 bases and J by 3 bases, with 8 bases left in between. CDR1 is LGHNA and CDR2 is YNFKEQ in the germline V gene. In DNA form, the CDR3 reads TGTGCCAGCAGCCAAGACGAAGGGGAAGAGACCCAGTACTTC. Encoded protein: CASSQDEGEETQYF.

This chain uses TRBV4-1 with TRBJ2-1; TRBD2 matches 9 bases. Trimming removed 1 base from V and 0 bases from J; junction bases left unmatched: 7. This CDR3 is built from 18 residues. The germline V gene has CDR1 MGHRA and CDR2 YSYEKL. The CDR3 DNA reads as TGCGCCAGCAGCCAAGTCCTCGGCGGGGGGGCCTCCTACAATGAGCAGTTCTTC. Protein: CASSQVLGGGASYNEQFF.